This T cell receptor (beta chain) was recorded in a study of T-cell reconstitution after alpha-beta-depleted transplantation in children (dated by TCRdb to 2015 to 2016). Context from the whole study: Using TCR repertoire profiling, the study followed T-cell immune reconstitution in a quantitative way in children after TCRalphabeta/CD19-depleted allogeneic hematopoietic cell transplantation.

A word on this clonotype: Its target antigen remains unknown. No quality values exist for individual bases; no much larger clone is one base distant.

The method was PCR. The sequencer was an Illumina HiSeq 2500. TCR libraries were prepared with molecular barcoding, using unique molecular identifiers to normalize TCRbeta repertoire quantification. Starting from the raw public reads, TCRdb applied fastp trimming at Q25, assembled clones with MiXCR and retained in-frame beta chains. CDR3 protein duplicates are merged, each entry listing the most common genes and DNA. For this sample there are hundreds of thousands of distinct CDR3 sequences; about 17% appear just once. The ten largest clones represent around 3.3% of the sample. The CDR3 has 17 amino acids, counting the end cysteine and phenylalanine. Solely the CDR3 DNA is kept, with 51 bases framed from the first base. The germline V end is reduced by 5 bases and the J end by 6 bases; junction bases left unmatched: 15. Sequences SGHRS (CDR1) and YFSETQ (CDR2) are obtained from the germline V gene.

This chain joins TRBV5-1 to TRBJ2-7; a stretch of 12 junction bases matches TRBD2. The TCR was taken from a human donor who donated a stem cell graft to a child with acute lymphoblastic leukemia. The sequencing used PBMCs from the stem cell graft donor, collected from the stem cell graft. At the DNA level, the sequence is TGCGCCAGCAGTTGGGCTAGGGAGACTAGCGGGAGCATCGAGCAGTACTTC. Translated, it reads CASSWARETSGSIEQYF.